This T cell receptor beta chain is from a study of technical replicates of blood from a few donors. From germline, CDR1 is SGDLS and CDR2 YYNGEE. Trimming stripped 0 bases from V and 0 bases from J, with 12 bases between. The CDR3 contains 16 residues. The data were produced by immunoSEQ multiplex PCR, yet TCRdb's version contains in-frame clones alone and is incomplete. Among about 97,000 clones listed, about 94% were seen once. The sequenced material came from T cells isolated from PBMCs. The chain carries TRBV9 and TRBJ1-1; weak D call: TRBD1 (6 bases). The source is a human donor in good health. CDR3 nucleotides: TGTGCCAGCAGCGTAGGTACCGGGACAATGAACACTGAAGCTTTCTTT. The encoded protein is CASSVGTGTMNTEAFF.